This T cell receptor (beta chain) was sequenced in a study of OX40 agonist ivuxolimab in advanced cancers. General study results and limits: Averaged across samples, CD8+ T cells carried more expanded clones than CD4+ did. Clonal expansion from baseline to week 6 occurred in both CD4+ and CD8+ T cells.

Germline-derived CDR1 and CDR2 are LNHDA and SQIVND (reference sequence). The V gene lost 3 bases and the J gene lost 5 bases, with 14 bases spanning the gap. The CDR3 extends over 14 amino acids. Peripheral blood came from all dose cohorts at three timepoints. Here immunoSEQ multiplex PCR was the method, and the copy in TCRdb shows in-frame clones only, minus some. The sample includes around 71,000 clones, around four fifths of them seen just once. In regard to this clone: Antigen: not known.

The sample was CD4+ or CD8+ T cells sorted from blood, taken in a trial of the OX40 agonist ivuxolimab. The sequence was obtained from an adult with an advanced solid tumor such as melanoma, head and neck, liver or kidney cancer. The J gene is TRBJ2-7, the V gene TRBV19, with D perhaps TRBD1 (5 bases). The CDR3: CASSIKGSKDEQYF. The CDR3 DNA follows: TGTGCCAGTAGTATTAAGGGGTCGAAAGACGAGCAGTACTTC.